This T cell receptor (beta chain) was sequenced during a study of T cell repertoires in cytomegalovirus infection. For the study at large: HLA-B-restricted CMV epitopes that are well studied were used alongside recently identified HLA-C-restricted ones. Study-wide points: The ex vivo response was dominated by HLA-C-restricted CMV-specific TCR beta clonotypes. Summed frequency of shared TCR beta families picked out CMV carriers who also had the relevant HLA.

This clonotype was seen only a few times. No antigen is known for it. This CDR3 region has 14 residues. The germline CDR1 and CDR2 sequences are LGHNA and YSLEER. The V gene lost 0 bases and the J gene lost 11 bases, with 11 bases spanning the gap. TCRdb redid the calling of the reads with MiXCR, one entry per CDR3 protein. The repertoire holds more than 300,000 distinct CDR3 sequences, with roughly a third as singletons. The sequencing here drew on cultured PBMCs, taken from culture after CMV antigen stimulation. The source is a human donor in good health (CMV status not recorded). Some clones in this sample may be carry-over from other donors' samples. The rearrangement uses TRBV4-3 and TRBJ1-6; D is unclear. CDR3 amino acids: CASSQDAGFPPLHF. The DNA for the CDR3 is TGCGCCAGCAGCCAAGACGCCGGTTTTCCACCCCTCCACTTT.